These T cell receptor beta chains were read from a single sample in a study of tumor and adjacent non-tumor tissue in lung cancer. TCRdb passed the multiplex PCR reads through MiXCR, listing each CDR3 protein once. The sample lists about 110,000 distinct CDR3 sequences, over 55% occurring once. The sample comprised distant non-tumor lung tissue. These receptors were obtained from a man aged 55 to 70 with non-small cell lung cancer. CDR3s include the opening cysteine and the closing phenylalanine or tryptophan. The D gene is left open where the match is weak. Clone size is shown for a subset of rows, as once, few, many or a class of expanded clone.

cdr3_aa	cdr3_nt	d_call	j_call	v_call	clone_size
CSVVSVTGRETRYF	TGCAGCGTTGTCAGTGTGACAGGCCGAGAGACCCGGTACTTC	-	TRBJ2-5	TRBV29-1	-
CASSYSDRDNKNGYTF	TGTGCCAGCAGTTACTCGGACCGGGACAACAAAAATGGCTACACCTTC	-	TRBJ1-2	TRBV6-6	many
CAGNLAGLDEQFF	TGTGCCGGCAACCTAGCGGGGCTCGATGAGCAGTTCTTC	TRBD2	TRBJ2-1	TRBV6-1	many
CSVASGRVDGEQSF	TGCAGCGTTGCTTCGGGACGAGTGGATGGTGAGCAGTCCTTC	-	TRBJ2-1	TRBV29-1	-
CSVLESVTGDLFF	TGCAGCGTGCTTGAGAGTGTTACCGGGGACCTGTTTTTT	-	TRBJ2-2	TRBV29-1	-
CARRDRGKEEIQYF	TGTGCCAGGAGGGACAGGGGGAAAGAAGAGATCCAGTACTTC	TRBD1	TRBJ2-5	TRBV6-1	-
CASCLGGGGEELFF	TGCGCCAGCTGCCTAGGGGGTGGAGGAGAGGAGCTGTTTTTT	-	TRBJ2-2	TRBV4-1	-
CTSSLVCYTDTQSF	TGTACCAGCAGCTTAGTCTGCTACACAGATACGCAGTCTTTT	-	TRBJ2-3	TRBV11-3	once
CSARASGGAGGTDTQYF	TGCAGTGCTAGAGCTAGCGGGGGGGCCGGTGGAACAGATACGCAGTATTTT	TRBD2	TRBJ2-3	TRBV20-1	-
CASSYSELGSSYEQYF	TGTGCCAGCAGTTACTCCGAGTTGGGTAGCTCCTACGAGCAGTACTTC	-	TRBJ2-7	TRBV6-6	many
CASRDSVFKQGTRYYNEQFF	TGTGCCAGCAGAGACAGCGTATTCAAGCAGGGGACGAGGTACTACAATGAGCAGTTCTTC	-	TRBJ2-1	TRBV11-3	-
CAISEPGQWAGTGELFF	TGTGCCATCAGTGAGCCCGGACAGTGGGCAGGTACCGGGGAGCTGTTTTTT	-	TRBJ2-2	TRBV10-3	-
CSVGMGRITDTQYF	TGCAGCGTTGGAATGGGGCGTATAACAGATACGCAGTATTTT	-	TRBJ2-3	TRBV29-1	-
CSSSYSPGLGELFF	TGTTCCAGCAGTTACTCGCCAGGACTCGGGGAGCTGTTTTTT	-	TRBJ2-2	TRBV6-2/TRBV6-3	once
CANTLGGGGGELFF	TGCGCCAACACCCTAGGGGGTGGAGGAGGGGAGCTGTTTTTT	-	TRBJ2-2	TRBV4-1	-
CSAMNPGQSNQPQHF	TGCAGTGCTATGAACCCGGGACAGAGCAATCAGCCCCAGCATTTT	TRBD1	TRBJ1-5	TRBV20-1	few
CASSYSNGLAGGTEQFF	TGTGCCAGCAGTTACTCCAACGGACTAGCGGGAGGTACTGAGCAGTTCTTC	TRBD2	TRBJ2-1	TRBV6-5	-
CARSRGTSGLAKNNQYF	TGCGCCAGGAGCCGGGGGACTAGCGGTCTAGCCAAAAACAATCAGTACTTC	TRBD2	TRBJ2-4	TRBV4-3	-
CSVAWTDYGYTF	TGCAGCGTTGCCTGGACAGACTATGGCTATACCTTC	-	TRBJ1-2	TRBV29-1	-
CSGWIVNEQFF	TGCAGCGGATGGATTGTCAATGAGCAGTTCTTC	-	TRBJ2-1	TRBV29-1	-
CASSNPAGGPTGVLFF	TGTGCCAGCAGTAATCCAGCGGGGGGACCAACCGGGGTGCTGTTTTTT	TRBD2	TRBJ2-2	TRBV6-2/TRBV6-3	-
CTSMRGSTNTGDLFF	TGTACCAGTATGAGGGGGAGCACGAACACCGGGGATCTGTTTTTT	-	TRBJ2-2	TRBV12-3/TRBV12-4	once
CASSFRWADTQYF	TGTGCCAGCAGTTTTAGATGGGCAGATACGCAGTATTTT	-	TRBJ2-3	TRBV28	many
CAISESTGGETQYF	TGTGCCATCAGTGAGTCGACAGGGGGCGAGACCCAGTACTTC	TRBD1	TRBJ2-5	TRBV10-3	many
CASSPRTSLNEQFF	TGTGCCAGCAGTCCTCGGACTAGTCTTAATGAGCAGTTCTTC	TRBD2	TRBJ2-1	TRBV12-3/TRBV12-4	many
CASRVAGAYNEQFF	TGTGCCAGCAGGGTAGCGGGAGCCTACAATGAGCAGTTCTTC	TRBD2	TRBJ2-1	TRBV6-2/TRBV6-3	many
CASSPLRTGSSYEQYF	TGTGCCAGCTCACCACTCAGGACAGGGAGCTCCTACGAGCAGTACTTC	TRBD1	TRBJ2-7	TRBV18	-
CASSPELAYTQYF	TGTGCCAGCAGCCCGGAACTGGCATATACGCAGTATTTT	-	TRBJ2-3	TRBV5-4	-
CASSLDRSYNSLLHF	TGTGCCAGCAGTTTAGACAGGTCCTATAATTCACTCCTCCACTTT	-	TRBJ1-6	TRBV11-2	-
CASWGGRGETQYF	TGTGCCAGTTGGGGGGGGAGGGGAGAGACCCAGTACTTC	TRBD2	TRBJ2-5	TRBV6-2/TRBV6-3	many
CASSQDIPQAYGYTF	TGCGCCAGCAGTCAAGATATCCCTCAGGCCTATGGCTACACCTTC	-	TRBJ1-2	TRBV4-1	-
CASRSTLRDEQYF	TGTGCCAGCAGATCCACCCTTCGCGACGAGCAGTATTTC	-	TRBJ2-7	TRBV6-2/TRBV6-3	-
CASLGRGRNHPQHF	TGTGCCAGCCTAGGAAGGGGACGCAATCACCCCCAGCATTTT	-	TRBJ1-5	TRBV12-3/TRBV12-4	-
CASSSLGRLAGTFKEQFF	TGTGCCAGCAGTTCTCTGGGGCGCTTAGCGGGGACCTTCAAAGAGCAGTTCTTC	TRBD2	TRBJ2-1	TRBV6-2/TRBV6-3	-
CASSLGQATNYYYEQCF	TGTGCCAGCAGCTTGGGACAGGCCACGAACTATTACTACGAGCAGTGCTTC	TRBD1	TRBJ2-7	TRBV5-1	-
CAISTGDGRRDIQYF	TGTGCCATCAGTACTGGGGACGGTCGGAGGGACATTCAGTACTTC	-	TRBJ2-4	TRBV12-3/TRBV12-4	-
CTSSGQTDSYNEQSF	TGCACCAGCAGCGGCCAGACAGACAGCTACAATGAGCAGTCCTTC	-	TRBJ2-1	TRBV5-1	-
CASSYLTSGVTAYDEQFF	TGTGCCAGCAGTTACTTGACTAGTGGGGTTACAGCATACGATGAGCAGTTCTTC	-	TRBJ2-1	TRBV6-5	-
CASCYFPAENSGELFF	TGTGCCAGCTGTTACTTTCCAGCGGAGAACAGCGGGGAGCTGTTTTTT	-	TRBJ2-2	TRBV6-2/TRBV6-3	-
CAWGGTSRNSETQYF	TGTGCCTGGGGCGGGACTAGCAGGAACTCGGAGACCCAGTACTTC	TRBD2	TRBJ2-5	TRBV30	-
CSAQTGKATEAFF	TGCAGTGCACAGACAGGGAAAGCCACTGAAGCTTTCTTT	TRBD1	TRBJ1-1	TRBV20-1	many
CASSPRDMGRADTQYF	TGTGCTAGCAGTCCCCGTGACATGGGGCGGGCAGATACGCAGTATTTT	-	TRBJ2-3	TRBV12-3/TRBV12-4	once
CATSTGQGAFTLYF	TGTGCCACCAGTACGGGACAGGGGGCTTTTACGCTGTATTTT	TRBD1	TRBJ2-3	TRBV6-1	once
CACSREGAVNEKLSF	TGCGCTTGCAGCCGAGAGGGGGCGGTTAATGAAAAACTGTCTTTT	TRBD1	TRBJ1-4	TRBV4-3	-
CASSLFGTFATNEKLFF	TGTGCCAGCAGCTTGTTTGGCACCTTTGCAACTAATGAAAAACTGTTTTTT	-	TRBJ1-4	TRBV5-5	many
CASSQDRQAKTIF	TGCGCCAGCAGCCAGGACAGGCAGGCTAAGACGATCTTC	TRBD1	TRBJ2-1	TRBV4-3	many
CATSRDLGTSGTEYNEQFF	TGTGCCACCAGCAGAGATCTCGGGACTAGCGGGACCGAGTACAATGAGCAGTTCTTC	TRBD2	TRBJ2-1	TRBV15	-
CASSSRDRGLEQFF	TGTGCCAGCAGCTCCCGGGACAGGGGTCTTGAGCAGTTCTTC	TRBD1	TRBJ2-1	TRBV5-4	many
CTSGPELESEQYF	TGTACCAGCGGTCCCGAACTAGAGTCCGAGCAGTACTTC	-	TRBJ2-7	TRBV12-3/TRBV12-4	-
CSPTKSRANEQFF	TGCAGCCCAACAAAGAGCCGCGCCAATGAGCAGTTCTTC	-	TRBJ2-1	TRBV29-1	-
CASSVRGEQYF	TGTGCCAGCAGTGTGAGGGGGGAACAGTACTTC	-	TRBJ2-7	TRBV12-3/TRBV12-4	once
CSTNKATQGGMGEQFF	TGCAGCACTAACAAGGCCACACAGGGTGGCATGGGTGAGCAGTTTTTC	-	TRBJ2-1	TRBV29-1	-
CSARDGVVRVGYNEQFF	TGCAGTGCTAGAGATGGTGTGGTGAGGGTCGGGTACAATGAGCAGTTCTTC	-	TRBJ2-1	TRBV20-1	-
CASSTQGDSTDTQYF	TGTGCCAGCAGCACTCAGGGTGATAGTACAGATACGCAGTATTTT	-	TRBJ2-3	TRBV7-9	-
CAGSEIGISYEHYF	TGTGCCGGCAGTGAAATAGGGATATCCTACGAGCACTACTTC	-	TRBJ2-7	TRBV6-1	-